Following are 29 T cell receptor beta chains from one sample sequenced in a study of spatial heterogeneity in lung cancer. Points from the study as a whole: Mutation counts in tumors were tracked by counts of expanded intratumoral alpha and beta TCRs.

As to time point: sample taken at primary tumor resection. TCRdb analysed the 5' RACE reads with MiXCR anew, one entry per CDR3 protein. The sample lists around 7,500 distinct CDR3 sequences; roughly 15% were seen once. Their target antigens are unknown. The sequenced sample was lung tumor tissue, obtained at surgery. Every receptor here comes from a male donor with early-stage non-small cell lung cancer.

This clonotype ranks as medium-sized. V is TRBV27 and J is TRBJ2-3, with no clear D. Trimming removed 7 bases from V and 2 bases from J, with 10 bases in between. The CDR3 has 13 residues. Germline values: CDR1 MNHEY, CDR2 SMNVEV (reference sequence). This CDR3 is CASIAPNTDTQYF. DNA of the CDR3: TGTGCCAGCATCGCTCCTAACACAGATACGCAGTATTTT.

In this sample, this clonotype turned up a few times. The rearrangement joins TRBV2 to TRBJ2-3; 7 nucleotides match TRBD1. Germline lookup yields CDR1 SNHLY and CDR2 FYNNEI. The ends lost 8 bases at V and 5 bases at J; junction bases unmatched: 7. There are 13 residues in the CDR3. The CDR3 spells CASPKGAVDTQYF. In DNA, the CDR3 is TGTGCCAGCCCTAAGGGGGCGGTAGATACGCAGTATTTT. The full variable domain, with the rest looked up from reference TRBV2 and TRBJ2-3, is EPEVTQTPSHQVTQMGQEVILRCVPISNHLYFYWYRQILGQKVEFLVSFYNNEISEKSEIFDDQFSVERPDGSNFTLKIRSTKLEDSAMYFCASPKGAVDTQYFGPGTRLTVL.

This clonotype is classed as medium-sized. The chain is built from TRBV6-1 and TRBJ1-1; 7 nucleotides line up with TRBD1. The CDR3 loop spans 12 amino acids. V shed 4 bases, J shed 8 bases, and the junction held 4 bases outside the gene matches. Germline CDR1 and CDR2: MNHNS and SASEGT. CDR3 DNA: TGTGCCAGCAGTGGACAGGGTCGGGAAGCTTTCTTT. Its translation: CASSGQGREAFF.

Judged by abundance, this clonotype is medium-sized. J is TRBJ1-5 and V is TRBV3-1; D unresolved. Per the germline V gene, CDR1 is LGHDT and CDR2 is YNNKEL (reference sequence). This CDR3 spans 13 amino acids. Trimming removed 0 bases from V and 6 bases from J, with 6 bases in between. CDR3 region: CASSQERTQPQHF. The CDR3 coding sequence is TGTGCCAGCAGCCAAGAGAGGACTCAGCCCCAGCATTTT.

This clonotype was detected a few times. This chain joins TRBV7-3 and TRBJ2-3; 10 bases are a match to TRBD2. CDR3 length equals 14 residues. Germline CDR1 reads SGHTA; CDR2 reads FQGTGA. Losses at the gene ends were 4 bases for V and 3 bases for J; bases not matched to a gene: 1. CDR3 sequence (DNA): TGTGCCAGCAGCTCGGGACTAGCGACAGATACGCAGTATTTT. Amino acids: CASSSGLATDTQYF.

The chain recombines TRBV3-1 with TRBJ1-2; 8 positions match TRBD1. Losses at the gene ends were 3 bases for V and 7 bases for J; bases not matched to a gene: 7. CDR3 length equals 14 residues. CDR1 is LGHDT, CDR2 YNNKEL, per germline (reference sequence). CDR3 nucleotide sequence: TGTGCCAGCAGCCATTACGGACAGGGATTTGGCTACACCTTC. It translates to CASSHYGQGFGYTF.

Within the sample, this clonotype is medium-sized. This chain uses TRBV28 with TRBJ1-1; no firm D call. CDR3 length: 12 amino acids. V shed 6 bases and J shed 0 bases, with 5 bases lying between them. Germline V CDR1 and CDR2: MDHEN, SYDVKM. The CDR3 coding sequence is TGTGCCAGCAGGCTCCTGAACACTGAAGCTTTCTTT. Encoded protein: CASRLLNTEAFF.

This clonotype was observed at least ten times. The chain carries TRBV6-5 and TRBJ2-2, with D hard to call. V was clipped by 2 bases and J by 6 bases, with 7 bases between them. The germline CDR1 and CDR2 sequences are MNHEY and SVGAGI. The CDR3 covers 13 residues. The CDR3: CASSYKRAGELFF. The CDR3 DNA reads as TGTGCCAGCAGTTACAAACGGGCCGGGGAGCTGTTTTTT.

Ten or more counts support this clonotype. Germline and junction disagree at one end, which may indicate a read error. The CDR3 is CSARDPRVNSYEQYF. CDR3 in DNA: TGCAGTGCCAGAGATCCTAGAGTAAACTCCTACGAGCAGTACTTC. The rearrangement uses TRBV20-1 and TRBJ2-7; no firm D call. The length of the CDR3 is 15 residues. Germline V gene data show CDR1 as DFQATT and CDR2 as SNEGSKA (reference sequence).

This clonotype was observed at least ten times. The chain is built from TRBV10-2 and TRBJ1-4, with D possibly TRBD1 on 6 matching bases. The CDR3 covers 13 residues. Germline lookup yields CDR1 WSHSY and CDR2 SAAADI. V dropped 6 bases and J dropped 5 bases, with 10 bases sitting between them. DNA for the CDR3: TGCGCCAGCAGCTCCGGACAGAATGAAAAACTGTTTTTT. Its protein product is CASSSGQNEKLFF.

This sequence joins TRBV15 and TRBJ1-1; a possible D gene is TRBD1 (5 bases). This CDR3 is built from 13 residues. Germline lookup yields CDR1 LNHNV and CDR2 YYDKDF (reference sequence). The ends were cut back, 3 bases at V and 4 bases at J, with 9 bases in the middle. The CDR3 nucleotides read TGTGCCACCAGCAGGGAGGGGAGCACTGAAGCTTTCTTT. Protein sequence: CATSREGSTEAFF.

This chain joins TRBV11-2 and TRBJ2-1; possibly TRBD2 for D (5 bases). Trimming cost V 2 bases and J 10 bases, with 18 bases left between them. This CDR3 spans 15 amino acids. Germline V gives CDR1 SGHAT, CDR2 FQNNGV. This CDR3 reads CASSLYEGSAIEQFF. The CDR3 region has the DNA TGTGCCAGCAGCTTATACGAGGGTAGCGCGATCGAGCAGTTCTTC.

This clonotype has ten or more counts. In nucleotides, the CDR3 is TGCGCCAGCAGCCAACAGGGGGGGTCAGGGGGCTACGAGCAGTACGTC. It translates to CASSQQGGSGGYEQYV. V gene TRBV4-1 combines with J gene TRBJ2-7, with D possibly being TRBD1 or TRBD2 (7 bases each). V gave up 2 bases and J gave up 3 bases, with 17 bases separating them. The CDR3 contains 16 residues. Germline V gives CDR1 MGHRA, CDR2 YSYEKL.

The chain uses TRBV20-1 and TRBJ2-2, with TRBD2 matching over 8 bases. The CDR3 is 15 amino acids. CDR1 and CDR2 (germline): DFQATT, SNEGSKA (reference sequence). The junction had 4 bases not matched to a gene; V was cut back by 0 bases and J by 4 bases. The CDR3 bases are TGCAGTGCTAGAGATAGCGGGAAGGGCACCGGGGAGCTGTTTTTT. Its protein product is CSARDSGKGTGELFF.

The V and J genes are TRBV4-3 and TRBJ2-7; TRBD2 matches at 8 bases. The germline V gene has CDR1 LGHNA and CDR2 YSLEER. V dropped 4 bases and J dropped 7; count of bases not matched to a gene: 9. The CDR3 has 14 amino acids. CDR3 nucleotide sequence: TGCGCCAGCAGCCCTTCCGGGACTAGTCTAGAGCAGTACTTC. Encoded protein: CASSPSGTSLEQYF.

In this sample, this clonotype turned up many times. The CDR3 nucleotides read TGTGCCAGCAGTTTAGCCTATGGCTACACCTTC. Amino acids: CASSLAYGYTF. The gene calls are TRBV28 and TRBJ1-2; no clear D. The CDR3 has 11 residues. V was shortened by 2 bases and J by 4 bases, with 2 bases between the two germline ends. CDR1 MDHEN and CDR2 SYDVKM come from the germline V gene.

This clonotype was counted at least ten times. CDR3 in amino acids: CSARTNSYEQYF. CDR3 DNA sequence: TGCAGTGCGCGGACAAACTCCTACGAGCAGTACTTC. The chain employs TRBV20-1 and TRBJ2-7, with TRBD1 as a possible D gene (5 bases). CDR1 DFQATT and CDR2 SNEGSKA come from the germline V gene (reference sequence). The V gene lost 6 bases and the J gene lost 0 bases, with 9 bases spanning the gap. The CDR3 is 12 amino acids.

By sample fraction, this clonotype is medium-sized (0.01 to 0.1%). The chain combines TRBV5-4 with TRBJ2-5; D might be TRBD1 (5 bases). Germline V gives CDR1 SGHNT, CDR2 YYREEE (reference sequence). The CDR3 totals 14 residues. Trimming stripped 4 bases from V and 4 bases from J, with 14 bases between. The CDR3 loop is CASSATGISETQYF. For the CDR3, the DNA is TGTGCCAGCAGCGCTACAGGTATTTCAGAGACCCAGTACTTC.

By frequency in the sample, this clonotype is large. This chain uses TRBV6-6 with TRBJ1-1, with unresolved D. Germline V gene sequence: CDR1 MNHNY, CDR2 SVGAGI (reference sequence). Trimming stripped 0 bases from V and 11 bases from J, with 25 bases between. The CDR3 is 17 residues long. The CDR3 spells CASSYSSRSQAQEGAFF. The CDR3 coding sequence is TGTGCCAGCAGTTACTCGAGTCGGTCACAAGCCCAAGAGGGTGCTTTCTTT.

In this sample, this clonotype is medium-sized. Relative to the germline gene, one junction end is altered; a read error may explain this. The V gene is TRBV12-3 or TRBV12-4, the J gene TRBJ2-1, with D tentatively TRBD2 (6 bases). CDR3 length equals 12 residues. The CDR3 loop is CASSIAVNEQFF. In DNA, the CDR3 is TGTGCCAGCAGTATAGCGGTTAATGAGCAGTTCTTC.

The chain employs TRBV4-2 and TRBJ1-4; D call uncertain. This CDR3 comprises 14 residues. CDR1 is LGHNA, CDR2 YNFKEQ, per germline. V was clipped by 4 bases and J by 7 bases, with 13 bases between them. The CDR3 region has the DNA TGTGCCAGCAGCCGATCAGCCGGGAGTGAAAAACTGTTTTTT. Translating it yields CASSRSAGSEKLFF.

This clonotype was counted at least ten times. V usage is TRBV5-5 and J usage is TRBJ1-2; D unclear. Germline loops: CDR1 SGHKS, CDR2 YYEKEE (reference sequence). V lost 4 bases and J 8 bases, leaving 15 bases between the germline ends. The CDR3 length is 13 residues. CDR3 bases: TGTGCCAGCAGCCAGACTTGGAGGAGAGGCTACACCTTC. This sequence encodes CASSQTWRRGYTF.

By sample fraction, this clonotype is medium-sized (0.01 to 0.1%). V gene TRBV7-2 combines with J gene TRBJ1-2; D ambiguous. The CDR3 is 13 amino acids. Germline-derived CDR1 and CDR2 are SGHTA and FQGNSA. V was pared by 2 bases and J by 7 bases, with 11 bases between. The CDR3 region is CASSLFSEVGYTF. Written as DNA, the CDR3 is TGTGCCAGCAGCTTATTCAGCGAGGTTGGCTACACCTTC.

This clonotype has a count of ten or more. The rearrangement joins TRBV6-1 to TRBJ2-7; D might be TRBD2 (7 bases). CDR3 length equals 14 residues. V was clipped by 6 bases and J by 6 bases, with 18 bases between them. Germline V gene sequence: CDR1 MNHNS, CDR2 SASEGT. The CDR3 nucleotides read TGTGCCAGCAGCCCCAAAGGGGGGGGGAGCGAGCAGTACGTC. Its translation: CASSPKGGGSEQYV.

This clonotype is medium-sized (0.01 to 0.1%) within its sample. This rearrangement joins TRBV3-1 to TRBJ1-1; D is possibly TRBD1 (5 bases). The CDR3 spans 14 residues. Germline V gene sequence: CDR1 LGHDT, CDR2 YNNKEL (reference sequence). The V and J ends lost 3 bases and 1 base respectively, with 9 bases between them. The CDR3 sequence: CASSQGRQNTEAFF. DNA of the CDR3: TGTGCCAGCAGCCAGGGGCGGCAGAACACTGAAGCTTTCTTT.

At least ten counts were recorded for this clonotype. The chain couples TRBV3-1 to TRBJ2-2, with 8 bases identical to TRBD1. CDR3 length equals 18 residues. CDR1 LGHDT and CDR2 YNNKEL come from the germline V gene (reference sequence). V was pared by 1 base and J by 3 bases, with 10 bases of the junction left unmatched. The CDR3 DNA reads TGTGCCAGCAGCCAAGGGGCCAGGGGGCTTAGAGACACCGGGGAGCTGTTTTTT. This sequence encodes CASSQGARGLRDTGELFF.

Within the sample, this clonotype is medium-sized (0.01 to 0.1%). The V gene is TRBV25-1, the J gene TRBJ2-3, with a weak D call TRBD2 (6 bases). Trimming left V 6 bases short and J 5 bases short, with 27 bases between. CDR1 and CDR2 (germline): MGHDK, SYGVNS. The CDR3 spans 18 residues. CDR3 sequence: CASSPRRGRDSLRDTQYF. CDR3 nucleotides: TGTGCCAGCAGCCCAAGACGAGGCCGGGACTCCCTTCGAGATACGCAGTATTTT.

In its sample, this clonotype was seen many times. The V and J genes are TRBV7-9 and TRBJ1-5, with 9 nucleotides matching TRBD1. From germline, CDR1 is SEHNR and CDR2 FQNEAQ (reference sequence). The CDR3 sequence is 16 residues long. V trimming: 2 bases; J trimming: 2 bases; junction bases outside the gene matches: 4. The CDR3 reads CASSLWTGDGNQPQHF. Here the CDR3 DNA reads TGTGCCAGCAGCTTATGGACAGGGGACGGCAATCAGCCCCAGCATTTT.

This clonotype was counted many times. The CDR3: CSARAYDREGQPQHF. CDR3 DNA: TGCAGTGCTAGAGCCTATGACAGGGAAGGTCAGCCCCAGCATTTT. J is TRBJ1-5 and V is TRBV20-1; 7 positions agree with TRBD1. CDR1 is DFQATT, CDR2 SNEGSKA, per germline (reference sequence). This CDR3 has 15 residues. With V trimmed by 1 base and J by 6 bases, 9 bases remained unmatched.